A single sample is the source of the 29 T cell receptor beta chains below, sequenced in a study of T cells in narcolepsy. The method was immunoSEQ multiplex PCR; TCRdb's version includes in-frame clones alone and lacks a portion of them. This table holds over 25,000 clones, around 90% found once. Sequencing was performed on CD45RA- memory CD4+ T cells from PBMCs. These receptors were collected from a human donor with narcolepsy.

This chain links TRBV2 with TRBJ2-5, with D unclear. Germline V gives CDR1 SNHLY, CDR2 FYNNEI. V lost 8 bases and J 5 bases, leaving 18 bases between the germline ends. The CDR3 spans 14 residues. The CDR3 DNA follows: TGTGCCAGCGGCGGTTGGCAGATGACGGAGACCCAGTACTTC. It translates to CASGGWQMTETQYF.

J is TRBJ1-5 and V is TRBV6-5; 9 bases match TRBD1. V was clipped by 6 bases and J by 4 bases; unmatched bases: 7. CDR3 length: 15 amino acids. Per the germline V gene, CDR1 is MNHEY and CDR2 is SVGAGI. CDR3 in DNA: TGTGCCAGCAGAGAACCCGGGACAGGGAATCAGCCCCAGCATTTT. Encoded protein: CASREPGTGNQPQHF.

Remarks on this clone: Because it lacks the conserved phenylalanine or tryptophan at the end, this CDR3 is likely a read error. V gene TRBV6-1 combines with J gene TRBJ1-1; 7 bases are a match to TRBD1. Per germline, CDR1 MNHNS and CDR2 SASEGT. J lost 5 bases, V lost 6 bases, and 9 bases had no gene match. The CDR3 contains 14 residues. The CDR3 reads CASRGQGVGTEAFV. CDR3 DNA: TGTGCCAGCAGGGGGCAGGGGGTCGGGACTGAAGCTTTCGTT.

Only one count was recorded for this clone. The chain joins TRBV5-1 to TRBJ2-2; D call uncertain. The CDR3 has 15 amino acids. The germline V gene has CDR1 SGHRS and CDR2 YFSETQ. V shed 5 bases and J shed 0 bases, with 11 bases lying between them. CDR3 residues: CASRVVGANTGELFF. DNA for the CDR3: TGCGCCAGCAGGGTGGTCGGCGCGAACACCGGGGAGCTGTTTTTT.

V usage is TRBV9 and J usage is TRBJ2-3; TRBD2 might be the D (6 bases). This CDR3 comprises 17 residues. Germline loops: CDR1 SGDLS, CDR2 YYNGEE. V was trimmed by 4 bases and J by 2 bases, leaving 20 bases between them. For the CDR3, the DNA is TGTGCCAGCAGCCCACTGGCCCTTAGCGGACCCACAGATACGCAGTATTTT. Translating it yields CASSPLALSGPTDTQYF.

The chain has TRBV10-3 and TRBJ2-1; D is unresolved. CDR3 size: 12 residues. Between the trimmed V and J ends, which lost 2 bases and 7 bases, there was a span of 6 bases. Germline V CDR1 and CDR2: ENHRY, SYGVKD. CDR3 in DNA: TGTGCCATCAGTGAGACTTGGAATGAGCAGTTCTTC. Encoded protein: CAISETWNEQFF.

This rearrangement joins TRBV7-2 to TRBJ1-6, with D uncertain. The length of the CDR3 is 15 residues. V was shortened by 1 base and J by 10 bases, with 14 bases between the two germline ends. CDR1 is SGHTA and CDR2 is FQGNSA in the germline V gene. The CDR3 sequence is CASSLDPAGGSPLHF. The CDR3 coding sequence is TGTGCCAGCAGCTTAGACCCAGCGGGCGGGTCACCCCTCCACTTT.

This chain joins TRBV20-1 and TRBJ1-1, with 7 bases aligning to TRBD1. In germline, CDR1 is DFQATT, CDR2 SNEGSKA (reference sequence). V lost 5 bases and J lost 9; bases outside the gene matches: 6. The CDR3 has 11 residues. The CDR3 region has the DNA TGCAGTGCTCCCCAGGGGGAACAAGCTTTCTTT. This gives the protein CSAPQGEQAFF.

The genes are TRBV5-1 and TRBJ2-1; D unresolved. Trimming left V 3 bases short and J 5 bases short, with 9 bases between. This CDR3 contains 13 residues. In germline, CDR1 is SGHRS, CDR2 YFSETQ. The CDR3 DNA sequence: TGCGCCAGCAGCTCCTATAGTAACAATGAGCAGTTCTTC. It specifies CASSSYSNNEQFF.

This sequence joins TRBV11-2 and TRBJ2-7; D unclear. Germline V gene data show CDR1 as SGHAT and CDR2 as FQNNGV. The ends were cut back, 4 bases at V and 2 bases at J, with 9 bases in the middle. CDR3 length: 13 amino acids. The CDR3 is CASSSAGPYEQYF. The CDR3 DNA reads TGTGCCAGCAGCTCCGCAGGTCCCTACGAGCAGTACTTC.

Only a few counts were recorded for this clone. J is TRBJ1-1 and V is TRBV6-1, with unresolved D. The germline V gene has CDR1 MNHNS and CDR2 SASEGT. This CDR3 has 13 residues. Trimming pared 3 bases from V and 1 base from J, leaving 6 bases between. CDR3 residues: CASSERRNTEAFF. In DNA form, the CDR3 reads TGTGCCAGCAGTGAGAGAAGGAACACTGAAGCTTTCTTT.

This clone came up a few times. This rearrangement joins TRBV10-2 to TRBJ2-2; 8 nucleotides align to TRBD2. J gave up 2 bases and V 8 bases, and 4 bases lay outside the gene matches. There are 14 residues in the CDR3. Germline CDR1 WSHSY, CDR2 SAAADI. In DNA form, the CDR3 reads TGCGCCAGCGCTAGCGGGCTCAACACCGGGGAGCTGTTTTTT. It is translated as CASASGLNTGELFF.

This clone was picked up a small number of times. The rearrangement links TRBV6-1 to TRBJ1-1; TRBD1 matches at 8 bases. V lost 2 bases to trimming and J lost 4 bases; unmatched junction nucleotides: 6. CDR3 length equals 15 residues. Germline V lookup: CDR1 MNHNS, CDR2 SASEGT. Here the CDR3 DNA reads TGTGCCAGCAGTGAACTCCTGACAGGGGCCACTGAAGCTTTCTTT. It specifies CASSELLTGATEAFF.

V gene TRBV29-1 combines with J gene TRBJ1-5; D remains ambiguous. The V gene's germline CDR1 is SQVTM and CDR2 ANQGSEA. V was shortened by 4 bases and J by 1 base, with 5 bases between the two germline ends. The CDR3 has 12 amino acids. CDR3 coding DNA: TGCAGCGTTGGCGGAAGCAATCAGCCCCAGCATTTT. This sequence encodes CSVGGSNQPQHF. The full variable domain, completed using reference TRBV29-1 and TRBJ1-5, is SAVISQKPSRDICQRGTSLTIQCQVDSQVTMMFWYRQQPGQSLTLIATANQGSEATYESGFVIDKFPISRPNLTFSTLTVSNMSPEDSSIYLCSVGGSNQPQHFGDGTRLSIL.

The chain is built from TRBV7-8 and TRBJ1-5, with D uncertain. The V and J ends lost 7 bases and 0 bases respectively, with 13 bases between them. The CDR3 runs to 15 residues. Germline assignment: CDR1 SGHVS and CDR2 FQNEAQ. CDR3 sequence: CASTPRGPSNQPQHF. DNA of the CDR3: TGTGCCAGCACCCCTCGGGGTCCTAGCAATCAGCCCCAGCATTTT.

The chain employs TRBV10-3 and TRBJ2-1; TRBD2 agrees at 10 bases. Per the germline V gene, CDR1 is ENHRY and CDR2 is SYGVKD. The CDR3 has 12 residues. V shed 3 bases and J 12 bases; nucleotides not matched to a gene: 2. CDR3 region: CAISDTSGVQFF. The CDR3 bases are TGTGCCATCAGTGATACTAGCGGGGTGCAGTTCTTC.

This clone was seen just once. The CDR3 sequence: CAWSVGDTQYF. CDR3 DNA: TGTGCCTGGAGTGTCGGAGATACGCAGTATTTT. This chain uses TRBV30 with TRBJ2-3; D remains unclear. Germline V gene lookup returns CDR1 GTSNPN and CDR2 SVGIG (reference sequence). The CDR3 totals 11 residues. The V and J ends lost 0 bases and 5 bases respectively, with 3 bases between them.

The CDR3 DNA reads TGTGCCAGCAGCTTAGGGTGGCTAGCGGGAGGTTATTTATGTGAGCAGTTCTTC. It encodes CASSLGWLAGGYLCEQFF. V and J are TRBV13 and TRBJ2-1, with TRBD2 matching 11 bases. J lost 9 bases, V lost 0 bases, and 13 bases had no gene match. The CDR3 is 18 residues long. Germline V gene data show CDR1 as PRHDT and CDR2 as FYEKMQ (reference sequence).

The genes are TRBV5-1 and TRBJ2-1; D not certain. Looked up from germline, CDR1 is SGHRS and CDR2 is YFSETQ. This CDR3 region has 15 residues. The V gene lost 0 bases and the J gene lost 8 bases, with 15 bases spanning the gap. Written as DNA, the CDR3 is TGCGCCAGCAGCTTGGGAGACGGTGGAACGGATGAGCAGTTCTTC. It codes for CASSLGDGGTDEQFF. Variable domain in full (rest from reference TRBV5-1 and TRBJ2-1): KAGVTQTPRYLIKTRGQQVTLSCSPISGHRSVSWYQQTPGQGLQFLFEYFSETQRNKGNFPGRFSGRQFSNSRSEMNVSTLELGDSALYLCASSLGDGGTDEQFFGPGTRLTVL.

This rearrangement joins TRBV6-1 to TRBJ2-7; D uncertain. V gave up 2 bases and J gave up 2 bases, with 19 bases separating them. The CDR3 contains 17 residues. Germline V CDR1 and CDR2: MNHNS, SASEGT. CDR3 DNA sequence: TGTGCCAGCAGTGAATATGTGTGGCCGGGCCGTCCCTACGAGCAGTACTTC. Translated, it gives CASSEYVWPGRPYEQYF.

This clone was detected only once. This chain joins TRBV30 and TRBJ2-7; D is perhaps TRBD1 or TRBD2 (6 bases each). V was clipped by 0 bases and J by 3 bases, with 12 bases between them. Per germline, CDR1 GTSNPN and CDR2 SVGIG (reference sequence). The CDR3 runs 14 residues. DNA of the CDR3: TGTGCCTGGAGTGTACCGGGGGCGTACTACGAGCAGTACTTC. This codes for CAWSVPGAYYEQYF.

The J gene is TRBJ2-1, the V gene TRBV18; the match to TRBD1 covers 9 bases. CDR3 length equals 16 residues. The germline V gene encodes CDR1 KGHSH and CDR2 LQKENI. The ends lost 3 bases at V and 8 bases at J; junction bases unmatched: 11. Here the CDR3 reads CASSPPRDREVDEQFF. CDR3 DNA sequence: TGTGCCAGCTCACCTCCCAGGGACAGGGAGGTCGATGAGCAGTTCTTC.

This chain links TRBV27 with TRBJ1-2, with D possibly TRBD1 on 5 matching bases. Germline CDR1 and CDR2: MNHEY and SMNVEV (reference sequence). This CDR3 spans 15 amino acids. V was shortened by 4 bases and J by 5 bases, with 17 bases between the two germline ends. CDR3 sequence reads: CASSSLADNLYGYTF. The CDR3 DNA follows: TGTGCCAGCAGTTCACTCGCGGACAACTTATATGGCTACACCTTC.

The chain employs TRBV6-1 and TRBJ1-2; 8 bases are shared with TRBD1. V lost 2 bases and J lost 4; bases outside the gene matches: 18. The CDR3 spans 19 residues. Germline loops: CDR1 MNHNS, CDR2 SASEGT. The CDR3 protein is CASSEFPLGRQGASYGYTF. The CDR3, as DNA: TGTGCCAGCAGTGAATTTCCATTGGGGAGGCAGGGGGCCTCCTATGGCTACACCTTC.

This chain connects TRBV5-5 to TRBJ1-6; D is possibly TRBD1 (6 bases). This CDR3 is built from 16 residues. The ends were cut back, 0 bases at V and 6 bases at J, with 13 bases in the middle. Germline values: CDR1 SGHKS, CDR2 YYEKEE (reference sequence). In DNA, the CDR3 is TGTGCCAGCAGCTTGGCCGGGGGGCCAGGTAATTCACCCCTCCACTTT. Translating gives CASSLAGGPGNSPLHF.

The V and J genes are TRBV5-1 and TRBJ2-1; 9 bases are shared with TRBD1. This CDR3 has 16 amino acids. V shed 3 bases, J shed 9 bases, and the junction held 13 bases outside the gene matches. CDR1 is SGHRS, CDR2 YFSETQ, per germline. CDR3 in DNA: TGCGCCAGCAGCTCCGCCGGGACAGGGTCCGTAATTGAGCAGTTCTTC. Protein sequence: CASSSAGTGSVIEQFF.

The chain has TRBV28 and TRBJ2-2; 9 bases match TRBD2. This CDR3 region has 15 residues. The ends lost 3 bases at V and 8 bases at J; junction bases unmatched: 7. Germline V lookup: CDR1 MDHEN, CDR2 SYDVKM. CDR3 sequence: CASSFGAGGTGELFF. The CDR3 coding sequence is TGTGCCAGCAGTTTTGGAGCGGGGGGCACGGGGGAGCTGTTTTTT. The variable domain in full, completed from reference TRBV28 and TRBJ2-2, reads DVKVTQSSRYLVKRTGEKVFLECVQDMDHENMFWYRQDPGLGLRLIYFSYDVKMKEKGDIPEGYSVSREKKERFSLILESASTNQTSMYLCASSFGAGGTGELFFGEGSRLTVL.

A single count supports this clone. The rearrangement joins TRBV6-1 to TRBJ1-1; D gene unclear. V lost 2 bases and J lost 1, with 5 bases in between. The CDR3 extends over 13 amino acids. In germline, CDR1 is MNHNS, CDR2 SASEGT. The CDR3 protein is CASSERTNTEAFF. In DNA, the CDR3 is TGTGCCAGCAGTGAAAGGACGAACACTGAAGCTTTCTTT.

V and J are TRBV10-3 and TRBJ1-1; 7 nucleotides line up with TRBD1. The CDR3 length is 14 residues. Germline CDR1 is ENHRY and CDR2 is SYGVKD. With 0 bases clipped from V and 7 bases from J, the junction kept 5 bases outside the gene matches. The CDR3, as DNA: TGTGCCATCAGTGAGTCGGGGGGACAGTATGAAGCTTTCTTT. Encoded protein: CAISESGGQYEAFF.